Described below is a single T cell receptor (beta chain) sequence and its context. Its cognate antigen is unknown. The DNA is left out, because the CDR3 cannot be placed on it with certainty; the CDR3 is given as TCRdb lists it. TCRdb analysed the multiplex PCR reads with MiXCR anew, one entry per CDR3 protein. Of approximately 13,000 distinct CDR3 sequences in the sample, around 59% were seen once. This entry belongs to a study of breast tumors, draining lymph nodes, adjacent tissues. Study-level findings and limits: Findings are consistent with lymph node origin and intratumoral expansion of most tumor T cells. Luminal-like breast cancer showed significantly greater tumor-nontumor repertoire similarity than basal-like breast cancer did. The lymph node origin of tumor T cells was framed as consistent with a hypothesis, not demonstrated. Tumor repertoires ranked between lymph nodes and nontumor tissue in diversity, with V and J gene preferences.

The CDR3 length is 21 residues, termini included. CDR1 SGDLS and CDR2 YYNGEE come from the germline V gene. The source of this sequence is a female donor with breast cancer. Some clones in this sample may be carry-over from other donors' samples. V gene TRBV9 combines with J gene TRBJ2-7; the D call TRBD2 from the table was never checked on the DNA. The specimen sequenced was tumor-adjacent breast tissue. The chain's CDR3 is CASSIYLCSVAMSAGYYEQYF.